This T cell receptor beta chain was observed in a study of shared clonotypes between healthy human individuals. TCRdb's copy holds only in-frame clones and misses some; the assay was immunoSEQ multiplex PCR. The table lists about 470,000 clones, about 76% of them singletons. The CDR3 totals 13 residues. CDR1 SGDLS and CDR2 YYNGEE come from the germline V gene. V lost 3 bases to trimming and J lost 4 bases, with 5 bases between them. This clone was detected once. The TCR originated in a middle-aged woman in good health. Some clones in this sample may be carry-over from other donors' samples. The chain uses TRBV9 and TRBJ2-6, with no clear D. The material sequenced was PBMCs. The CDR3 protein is CASSGSGANVLTF. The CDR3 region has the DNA TGTGCCAGCAGCGGATCCGGGGCCAACGTCCTGACTTTC.